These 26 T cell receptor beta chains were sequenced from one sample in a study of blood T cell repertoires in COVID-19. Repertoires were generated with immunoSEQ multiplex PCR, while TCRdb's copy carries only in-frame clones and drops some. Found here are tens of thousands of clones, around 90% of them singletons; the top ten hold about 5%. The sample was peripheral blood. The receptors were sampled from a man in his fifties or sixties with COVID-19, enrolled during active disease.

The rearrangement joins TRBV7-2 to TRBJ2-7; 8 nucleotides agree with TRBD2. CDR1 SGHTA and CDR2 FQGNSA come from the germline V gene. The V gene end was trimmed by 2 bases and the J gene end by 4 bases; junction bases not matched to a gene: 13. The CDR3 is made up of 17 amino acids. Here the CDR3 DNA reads TGTGCCAGCAGCTTAAGGGGAGCCAGCGGGAGTCCTTACGAGCAGTACTTC. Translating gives CASSLRGASGSPYEQYF.

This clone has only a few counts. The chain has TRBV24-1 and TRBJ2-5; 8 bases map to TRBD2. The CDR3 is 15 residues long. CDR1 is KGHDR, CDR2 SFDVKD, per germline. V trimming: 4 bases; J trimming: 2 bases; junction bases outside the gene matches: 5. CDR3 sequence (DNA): TGTGCCACCAGTGAACTACTAGCGGAGCAAGAGACCCAGTACTTC. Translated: CATSELLAEQETQYF.

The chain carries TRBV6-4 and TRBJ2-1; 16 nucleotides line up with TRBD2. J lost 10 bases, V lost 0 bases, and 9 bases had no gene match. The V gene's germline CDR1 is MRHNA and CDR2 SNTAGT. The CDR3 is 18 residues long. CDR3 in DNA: TGTGCCAGCAGTGACTCCCCGGGAGGGACTAGCGGGAGGGGGGAGCAGTTCTTC. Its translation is CASSDSPGGTSGRGEQFF.

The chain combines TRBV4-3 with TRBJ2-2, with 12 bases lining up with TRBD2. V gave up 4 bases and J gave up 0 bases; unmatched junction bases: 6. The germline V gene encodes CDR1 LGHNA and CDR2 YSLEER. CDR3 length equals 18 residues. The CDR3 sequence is CASSPFGLAGTNTGELFF. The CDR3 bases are TGCGCCAGCAGCCCCTTCGGACTAGCGGGAACGAACACCGGGGAGCTGTTTTTT.

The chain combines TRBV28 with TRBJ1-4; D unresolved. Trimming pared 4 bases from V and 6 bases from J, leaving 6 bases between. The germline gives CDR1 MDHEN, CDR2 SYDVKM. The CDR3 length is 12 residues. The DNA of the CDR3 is TGTGCCAGCAGTTCCATCCATGAAAAACTGTTTTTT. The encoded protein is CASSSIHEKLFF.

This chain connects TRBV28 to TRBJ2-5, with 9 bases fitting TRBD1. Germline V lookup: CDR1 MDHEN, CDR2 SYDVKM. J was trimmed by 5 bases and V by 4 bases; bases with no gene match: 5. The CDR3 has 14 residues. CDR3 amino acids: CASSSTGGGETQYF. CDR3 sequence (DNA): TGTGCCAGCAGTTCAACAGGGGGCGGGGAGACCCAGTACTTC.

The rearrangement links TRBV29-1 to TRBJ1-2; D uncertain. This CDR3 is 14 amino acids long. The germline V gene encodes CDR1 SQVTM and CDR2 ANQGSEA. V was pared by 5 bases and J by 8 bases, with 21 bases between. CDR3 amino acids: CSVPLGVPGRGYTF. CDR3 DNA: TGCAGCGTTCCCTTGGGCGTCCCTGGGAGGGGCTACACCTTC.

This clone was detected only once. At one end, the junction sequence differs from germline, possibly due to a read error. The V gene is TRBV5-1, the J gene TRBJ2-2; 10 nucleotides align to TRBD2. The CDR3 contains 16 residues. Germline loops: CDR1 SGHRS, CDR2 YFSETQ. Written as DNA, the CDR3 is TGCGCCAGCAGTTTGGAGGCTAGCGGGAGATCCGGGGAGCTGTTTTTT. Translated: CASSLEASGRSGELFF.

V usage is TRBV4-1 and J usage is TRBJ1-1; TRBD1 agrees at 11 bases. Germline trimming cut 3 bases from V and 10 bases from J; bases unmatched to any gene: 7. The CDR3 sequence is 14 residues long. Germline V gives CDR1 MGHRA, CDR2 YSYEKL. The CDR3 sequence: CASSHPDRGRAAFF. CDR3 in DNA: TGCGCCAGCAGCCATCCGGACAGGGGGCGAGCAGCTTTCTTT.

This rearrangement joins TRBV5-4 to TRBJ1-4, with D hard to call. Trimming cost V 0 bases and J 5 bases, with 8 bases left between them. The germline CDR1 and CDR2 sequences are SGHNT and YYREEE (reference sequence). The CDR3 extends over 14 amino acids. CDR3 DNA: TGTGCCAGCAGCTTGGCCGGAGGGAATGAAAAACTGTTTTTT. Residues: CASSLAGGNEKLFF.

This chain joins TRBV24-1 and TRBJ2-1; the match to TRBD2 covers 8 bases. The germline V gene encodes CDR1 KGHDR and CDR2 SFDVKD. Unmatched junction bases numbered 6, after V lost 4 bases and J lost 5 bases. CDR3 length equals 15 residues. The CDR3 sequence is CATSEASGPHNEQFF. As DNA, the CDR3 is TGTGCCACCAGTGAAGCTAGCGGGCCTCACAATGAGCAGTTCTTC.

The CDR3 here is CASSSGTGGAEQYF. DNA of the CDR3: TGCGCCAGCAGCTCAGGGACAGGGGGCGCCGAGCAGTACTTC. The genes are TRBV5-1 and TRBJ2-7; 12 bases map to TRBD1. Trimming at V came to 3 bases and at J to 6 bases, leaving 4 bases not matched to a gene. This CDR3 is built from 14 residues. CDR1 and CDR2 from the germline V gene are SGHRS and YFSETQ. The complete variable domain, with remaining parts taken from reference TRBV5-1 and TRBJ2-7, reads KAGVTQTPRYLIKTRGQQVTLSCSPISGHRSVSWYQQTPGQGLQFLFEYFSETQRNKGNFPGRFSGRQFSNSRSEMNVSTLELGDSALYLCASSSGTGGAEQYFGPGTRLTVT.

CDR3 sequence (DNA): TGTGCCAGCAAAAAATCAACGGACAGCACCTACGAGCAGTACTTC. This codes for CASKKSTDSTYEQYF. This sequence joins TRBV7-9 and TRBJ2-7, with a tentative D call TRBD1 (6 bases). V lost 7 bases, J lost 2 bases, and 18 bases lay in between. Germline V gives CDR1 SEHNR, CDR2 FQNEAQ (reference sequence). This CDR3 contains 15 residues.

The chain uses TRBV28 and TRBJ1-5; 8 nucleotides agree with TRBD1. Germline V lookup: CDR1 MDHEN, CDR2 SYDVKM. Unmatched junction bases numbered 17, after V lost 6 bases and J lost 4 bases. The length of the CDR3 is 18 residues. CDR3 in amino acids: CASSPPAGGLKINQPQHF. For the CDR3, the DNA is TGTGCCAGCAGCCCCCCGGCAGGGGGCCTCAAAATTAATCAGCCCCAGCATTTT.

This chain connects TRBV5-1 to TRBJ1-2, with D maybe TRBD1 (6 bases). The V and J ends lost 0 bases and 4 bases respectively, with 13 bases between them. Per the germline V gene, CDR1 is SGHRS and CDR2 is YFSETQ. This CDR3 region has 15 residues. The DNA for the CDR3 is TGCGCCAGCAGCTTGGCAGGGATAGGGGGCTATGGCTACACCTTC. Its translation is CASSLAGIGGYGYTF.

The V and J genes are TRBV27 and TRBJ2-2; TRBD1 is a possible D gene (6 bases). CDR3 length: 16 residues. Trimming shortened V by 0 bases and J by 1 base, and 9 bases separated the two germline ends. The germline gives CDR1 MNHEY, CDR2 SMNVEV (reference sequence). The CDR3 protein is CASSLSWGQNTGELFF. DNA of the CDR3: TGTGCCAGCAGTTTATCGTGGGGGCAGAACACCGGGGAGCTGTTTTTT.

The CDR3 loop reads CASSLVGGNQPQHF. CDR3 nucleotides: TGTGCCAGCAGCTTAGTTGGAGGAAATCAGCCCCAGCATTTT. The genes are TRBV7-9 and TRBJ1-5; D not resolved. Germline V CDR1 and CDR2: SEHNR, FQNEAQ (reference sequence). The V end lost 1 base, the J end lost 4 bases, and 8 bases lay between the germline ends. The CDR3 spans 14 residues.

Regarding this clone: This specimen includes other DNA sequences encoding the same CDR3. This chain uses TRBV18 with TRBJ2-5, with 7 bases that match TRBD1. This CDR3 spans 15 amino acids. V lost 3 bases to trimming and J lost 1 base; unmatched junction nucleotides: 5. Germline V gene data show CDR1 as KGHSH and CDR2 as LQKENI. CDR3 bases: TGTGCCAGCTCACCCACGCGGACAGGCCAAGAGACCCAGTACTTC. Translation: CASSPTRTGQETQYF. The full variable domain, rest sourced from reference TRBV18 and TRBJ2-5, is NAGVMQNPRHLVRRRGQEARLRCSPMKGHSHVYWYRQLPEEGLKFMVYLQKENIIDESGMPKERFSAEFPKEGPSILRIQQVVRGDSAAYFCASSPTRTGQETQYFGPGTRLLVL.

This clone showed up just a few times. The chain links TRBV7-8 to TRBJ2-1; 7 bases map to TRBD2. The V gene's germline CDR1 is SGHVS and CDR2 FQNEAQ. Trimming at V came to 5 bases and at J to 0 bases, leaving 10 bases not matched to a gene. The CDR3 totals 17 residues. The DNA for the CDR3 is TGTGCCAGCAGCCTAAGGCTAGCGGTATCCTCCTACAATGAGCAGTTCTTC. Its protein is CASSLRLAVSSYNEQFF.

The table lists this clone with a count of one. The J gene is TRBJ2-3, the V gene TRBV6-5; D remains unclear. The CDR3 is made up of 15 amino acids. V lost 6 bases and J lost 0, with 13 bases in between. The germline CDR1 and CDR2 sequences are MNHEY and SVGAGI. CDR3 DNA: TGTGCCAGCAGCCCAAGTGGGCCTAGCACAGATACGCAGTATTTT. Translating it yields CASSPSGPSTDTQYF.

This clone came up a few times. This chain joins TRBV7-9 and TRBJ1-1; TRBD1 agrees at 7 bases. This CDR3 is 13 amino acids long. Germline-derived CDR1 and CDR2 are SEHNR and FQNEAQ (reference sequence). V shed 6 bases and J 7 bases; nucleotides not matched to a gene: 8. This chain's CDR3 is CASRVGRGSEAFF. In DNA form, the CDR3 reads TGTGCCAGCAGGGTGGGCAGGGGGAGTGAAGCTTTCTTT.

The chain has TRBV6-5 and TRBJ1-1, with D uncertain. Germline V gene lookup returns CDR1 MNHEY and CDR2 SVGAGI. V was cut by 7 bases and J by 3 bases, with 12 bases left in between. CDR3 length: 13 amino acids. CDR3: CASTRPGDTEAFF. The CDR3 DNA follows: TGTGCCAGCACTCGGCCCGGGGACACTGAAGCTTTCTTT.

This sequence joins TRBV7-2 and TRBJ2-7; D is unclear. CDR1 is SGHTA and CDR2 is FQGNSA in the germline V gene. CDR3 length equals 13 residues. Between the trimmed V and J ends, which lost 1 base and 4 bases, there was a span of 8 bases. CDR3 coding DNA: TGTGCCAGCAGCTTAGTGGTGAGGTACGAGCAGTACTTC. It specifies CASSLVVRYEQYF.

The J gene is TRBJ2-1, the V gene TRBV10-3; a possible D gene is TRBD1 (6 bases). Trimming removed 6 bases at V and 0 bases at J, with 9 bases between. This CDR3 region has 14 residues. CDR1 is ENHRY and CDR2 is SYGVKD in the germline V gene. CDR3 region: CAISRDNSYNEQFF. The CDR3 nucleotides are TGTGCCATCAGCCGGGACAACTCCTACAATGAGCAGTTCTTC.

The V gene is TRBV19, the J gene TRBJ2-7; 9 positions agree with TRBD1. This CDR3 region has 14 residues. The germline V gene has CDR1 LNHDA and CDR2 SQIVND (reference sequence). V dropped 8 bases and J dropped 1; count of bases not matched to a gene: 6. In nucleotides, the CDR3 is TGTGCCAGTCGCACAGGGGGCGGGTCCTACGAGCAGTACTTC. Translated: CASRTGGGSYEQYF.

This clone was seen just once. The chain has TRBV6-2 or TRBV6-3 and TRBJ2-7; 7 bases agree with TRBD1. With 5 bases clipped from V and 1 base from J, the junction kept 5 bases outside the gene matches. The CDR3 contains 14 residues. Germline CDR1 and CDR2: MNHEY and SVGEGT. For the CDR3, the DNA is TGTGCCAGCAGTGGGGCAGGGGGTTCCTACGAGCAGTACTTC. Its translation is CASSGAGGSYEQYF.